The entry below gives a single T cell receptor (beta chain) sequence along with its context. Its antigen remains unidentified. The record originates from a study of cytotoxic CD8 clonotypes in ibrutinib-treated CLL. Overall study findings and caveats: Rising at ibrutinib response, clonality subsequently fell back toward baseline at progression. Patients had baseline clonality above age-matched healthy donors, and this clonality moved with circulating CD8+ T-cell counts.

Clones were read by immunoSEQ multiplex PCR, and TCRdb kept only the in-frame ones, dropping some. This table holds about 85,000 clones, more than 75% found once. The CDR3 is made up of 11 amino acids. V was cut by 11 bases and J by 2 bases, with 8 bases left in between. Germline loops: CDR1 MGHDK, CDR2 SYGVNS. The sample was PBMCs, taken after 12 months of ibrutinib treatment. The chain joins TRBV25-1 to TRBJ2-3; possible D gene TRBD2, 6 bases. The receptor was derived from a human donor with chronic lymphocytic leukemia. In nucleotides, the CDR3 is TGTGCCGGGGGGACCACAGATACGCAGTATTTT. Protein product: CAGGTTDTQYF.